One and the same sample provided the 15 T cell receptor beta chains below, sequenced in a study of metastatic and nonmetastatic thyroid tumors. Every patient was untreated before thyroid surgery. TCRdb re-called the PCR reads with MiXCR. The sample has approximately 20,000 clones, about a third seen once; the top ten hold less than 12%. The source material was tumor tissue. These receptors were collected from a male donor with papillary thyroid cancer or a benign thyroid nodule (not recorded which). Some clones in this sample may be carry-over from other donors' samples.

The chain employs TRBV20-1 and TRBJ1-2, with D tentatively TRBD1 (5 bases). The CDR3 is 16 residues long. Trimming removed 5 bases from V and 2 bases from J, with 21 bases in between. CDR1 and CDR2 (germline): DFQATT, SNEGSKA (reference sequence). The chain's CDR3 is CSAPPGRPRGNYGYTF. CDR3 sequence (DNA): TGCAGTGCTCCACCGGGACGTCCGAGGGGAAACTATGGCTACACCTTC.

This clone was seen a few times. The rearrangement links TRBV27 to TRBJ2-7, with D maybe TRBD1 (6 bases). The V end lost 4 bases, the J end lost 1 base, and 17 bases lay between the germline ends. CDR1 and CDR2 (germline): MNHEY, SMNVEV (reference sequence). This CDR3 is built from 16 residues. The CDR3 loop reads CASSYTLRDTSYEQYF. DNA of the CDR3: TGTGCCAGCAGTTATACTCTAAGGGACACTTCCTACGAGCAGTACTTC.

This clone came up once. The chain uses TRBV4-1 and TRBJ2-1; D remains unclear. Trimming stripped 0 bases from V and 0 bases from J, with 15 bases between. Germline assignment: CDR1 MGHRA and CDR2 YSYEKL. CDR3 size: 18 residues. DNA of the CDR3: TGCGCCAGCAGCCAAGACCCCTCCACTTCGTACTCCTACAATGAGCAGTTCTTC. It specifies CASSQDPSTSYSYNEQFF.

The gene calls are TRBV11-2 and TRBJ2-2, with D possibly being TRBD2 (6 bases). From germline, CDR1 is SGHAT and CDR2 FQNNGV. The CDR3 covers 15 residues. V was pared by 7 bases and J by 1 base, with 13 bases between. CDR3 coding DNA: TGTGCCAGCACCCTTGGGGGACTGAACACCGGGGAGCTGTTTTTT. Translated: CASTLGGLNTGELFF.

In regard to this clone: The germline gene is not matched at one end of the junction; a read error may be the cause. The DNA for the CDR3 is TGTGCCAGCAGAGTAGCGGGGGGCGTTCTAGCCACAGATACGCAGTATTTT. Protein product: CASRVAGGVLATDTQYF. This chain links TRBV9 with TRBJ2-3, with 10 bases lining up with TRBD2. Per germline, CDR1 SGDLS and CDR2 YYNGEE. This CDR3 has 17 residues.

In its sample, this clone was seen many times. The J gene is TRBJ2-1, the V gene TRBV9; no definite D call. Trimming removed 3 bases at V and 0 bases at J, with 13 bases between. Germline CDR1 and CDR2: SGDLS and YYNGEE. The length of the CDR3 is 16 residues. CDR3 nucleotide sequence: TGTGCCAGCAGCGCCGAGGCGTCGAGCTCCTACAATGAGCAGTTCTTC. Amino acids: CASSAEASSSYNEQFF.

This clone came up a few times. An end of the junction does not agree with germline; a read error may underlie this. CDR3 in DNA: TGTGCCAGCAGCTCTCGACTAGGACGAAGTGGCACCGTGGAGCTGTTTTTT. Its protein product is CASSSRLGRSGTVELFF. V and J are TRBV6-2 or TRBV6-3 and TRBJ2-2, with TRBD2 as a possible D gene (6 bases). CDR3 length: 17 amino acids. Germline values: CDR1 MNHEY, CDR2 SVGEGT.

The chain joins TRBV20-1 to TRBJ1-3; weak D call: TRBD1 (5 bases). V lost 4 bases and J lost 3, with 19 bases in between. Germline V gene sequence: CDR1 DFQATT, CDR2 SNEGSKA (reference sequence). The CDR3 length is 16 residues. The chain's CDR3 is CSAIDPSRDSGNTIYF. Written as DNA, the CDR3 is TGCAGTGCTATAGACCCGTCCCGTGACAGTGGAAACACCATATATTTT.

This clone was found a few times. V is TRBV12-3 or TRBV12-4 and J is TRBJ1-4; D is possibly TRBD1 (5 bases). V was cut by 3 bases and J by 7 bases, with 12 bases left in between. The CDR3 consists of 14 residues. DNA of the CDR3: TGTGCCAGCAGTTTTGGAGGGGTGTGTGAAAAACTGTTTTTT. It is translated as CASSFGGVCEKLFF.

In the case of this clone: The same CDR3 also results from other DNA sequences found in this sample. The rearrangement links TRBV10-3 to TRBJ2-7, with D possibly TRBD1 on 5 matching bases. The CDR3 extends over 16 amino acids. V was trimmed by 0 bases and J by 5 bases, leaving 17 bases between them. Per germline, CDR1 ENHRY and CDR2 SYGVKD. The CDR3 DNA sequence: TGTGCCATCAGTGAGTCCCTCCGTACAGGTGCCCACGAGCAGTACTTC. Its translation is CAISESLRTGAHEQYF.

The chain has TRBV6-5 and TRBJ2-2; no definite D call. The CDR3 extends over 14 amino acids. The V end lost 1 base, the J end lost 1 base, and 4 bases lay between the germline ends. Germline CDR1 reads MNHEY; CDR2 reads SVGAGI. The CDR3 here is CASSYWQNTGELFF. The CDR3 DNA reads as TGTGCCAGCAGTTACTGGCAGAACACCGGGGAGCTGTTTTTT.

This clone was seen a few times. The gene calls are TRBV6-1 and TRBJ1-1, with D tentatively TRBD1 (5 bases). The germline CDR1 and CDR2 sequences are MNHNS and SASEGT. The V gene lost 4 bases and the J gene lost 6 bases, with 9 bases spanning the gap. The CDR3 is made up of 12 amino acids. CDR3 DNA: TGTGCCAGCAGTGTAGGGGTGGCTGAAGCTTTCTTT. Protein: CASSVGVAEAFF.

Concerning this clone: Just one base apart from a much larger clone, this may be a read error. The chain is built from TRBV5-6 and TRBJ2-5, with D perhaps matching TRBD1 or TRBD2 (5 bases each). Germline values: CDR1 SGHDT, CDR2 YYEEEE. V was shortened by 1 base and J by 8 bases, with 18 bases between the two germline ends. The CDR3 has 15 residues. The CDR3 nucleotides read TGTGCCAGCAGCTTGAGGACACTAGGTGGGGACACCCAGTACTTC. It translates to CASSLRTLGGDTQYF.

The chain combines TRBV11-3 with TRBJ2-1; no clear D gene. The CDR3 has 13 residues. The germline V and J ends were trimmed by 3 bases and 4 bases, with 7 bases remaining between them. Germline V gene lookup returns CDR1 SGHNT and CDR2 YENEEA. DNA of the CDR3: TGTGCCAGCAGCTTCCGTCAGTACAATGAGCAGTTCTTC. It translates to CASSFRQYNEQFF.

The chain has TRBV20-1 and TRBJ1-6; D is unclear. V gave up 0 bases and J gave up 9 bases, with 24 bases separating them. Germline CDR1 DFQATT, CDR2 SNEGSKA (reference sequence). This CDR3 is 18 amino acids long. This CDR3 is CSARDQGAIWAWCSPLHF. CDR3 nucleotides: TGCAGTGCTAGAGATCAAGGCGCTATCTGGGCATGGTGTTCACCCCTCCACTTT.